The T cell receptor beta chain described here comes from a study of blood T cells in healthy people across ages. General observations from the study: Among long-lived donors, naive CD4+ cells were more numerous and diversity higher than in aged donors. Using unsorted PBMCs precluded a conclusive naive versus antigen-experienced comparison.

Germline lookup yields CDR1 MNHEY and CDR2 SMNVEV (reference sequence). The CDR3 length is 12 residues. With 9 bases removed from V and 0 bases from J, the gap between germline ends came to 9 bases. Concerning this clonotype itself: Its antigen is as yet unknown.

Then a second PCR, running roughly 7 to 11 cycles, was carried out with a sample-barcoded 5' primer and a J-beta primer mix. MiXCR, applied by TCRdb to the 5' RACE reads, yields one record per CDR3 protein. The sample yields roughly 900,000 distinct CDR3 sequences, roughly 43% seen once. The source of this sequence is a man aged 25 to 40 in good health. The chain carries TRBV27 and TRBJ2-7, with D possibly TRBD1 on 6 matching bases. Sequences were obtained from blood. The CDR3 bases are TGTGCCAGTTGGGACATCTCCTACGAGCAGTACTTC. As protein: CASWDISYEQYF.